The present T cell receptor (beta chain) was sequenced within a study of shared clonotypes between healthy human individuals. Study-level points and caveats: Only blood was sampled, and tissue TCR repertoires likely differ from blood ones. Memory subsets had estimated richness that was generally smaller than that of naive subsets.

To note about this clone: Its target is unknown.

Some clones are missing from TCRdb's copy, which holds only in-frame ones; the method was immunoSEQ multiplex PCR. The sample includes about 1.1 million clones, 60% to 85% of them seen just once. The V gene lost 7 bases and the J gene lost 1 base, with 16 bases spanning the gap. The CDR3 extends over 15 amino acids. The germline V gene has CDR1 SGHRS and CDR2 YFSETQ. This chain uses TRBV5-1 with TRBJ2-3, with a weak D call TRBD2 (5 bases). Sequencing was performed on memory CD4+ T cells from PBMCs. The subset here: CD45RA-negative fraction. The TCR was taken from a young man in good health. Some clones in this sample may be carry-over from other donors' samples. The CDR3 region has the DNA TGCGCCAGCGACCCCCTGGGGAGCGGCACAGATACGCAGTATTTT. Translating gives CASDPLGSGTDTQYF.